This TCR beta chain came from a study of regulatory T cells in long-lasting Graves disease. Sequencing libraries for TCR beta were prepared with iRepertoire HTBI primers and Arm-PCR of CDR3 regions. TCRdb processed the multiplex PCR reads anew with MiXCR; each CDR3 protein has one entry. Among hundreds of thousands of distinct CDR3 sequences listed, 15% to 20% were seen once. Time point in this sample: newly diagnosed GD, antithyroid drugs for less than 3 months. Extracted RNA from PBMCs served as the source of the TCR library. Germline V lookup: CDR1 LGHDT, CDR2 YNNKEL (reference sequence). CDR3 length: 12 residues. Trimming left V 11 bases short and J 4 bases short, with 14 bases between. This sample was shared with a second study, whose subject was T cells in Graves' hyperthyroidism and ophthalmopathy.

The sample in question was peripheral blood mononuclear cells (PBMCs), obtained at new diagnosis, from a patient treated with antithyroid drugs. The J gene is TRBJ1-2, the V gene TRBV3-1, with a tentative D call TRBD1 (5 bases). The clonotype was recovered from a woman aged 35 to 60 with Graves disease. CDR3 coding DNA: TGTGCCTCTGGGGGGATTAGCTATGGCTACACCTTC. It encodes CASGGISYGYTF.